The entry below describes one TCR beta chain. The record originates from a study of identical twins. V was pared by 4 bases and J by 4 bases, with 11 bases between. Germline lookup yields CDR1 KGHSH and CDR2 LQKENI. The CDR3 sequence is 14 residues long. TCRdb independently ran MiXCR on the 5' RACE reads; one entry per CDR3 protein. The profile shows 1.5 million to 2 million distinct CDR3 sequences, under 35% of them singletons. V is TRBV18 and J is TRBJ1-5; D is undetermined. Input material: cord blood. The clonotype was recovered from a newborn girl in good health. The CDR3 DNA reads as TGTGCCAGCTCACAATTCGACACTAATCAGCCCCAGCATTTT. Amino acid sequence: CASSQFDTNQPQHF.